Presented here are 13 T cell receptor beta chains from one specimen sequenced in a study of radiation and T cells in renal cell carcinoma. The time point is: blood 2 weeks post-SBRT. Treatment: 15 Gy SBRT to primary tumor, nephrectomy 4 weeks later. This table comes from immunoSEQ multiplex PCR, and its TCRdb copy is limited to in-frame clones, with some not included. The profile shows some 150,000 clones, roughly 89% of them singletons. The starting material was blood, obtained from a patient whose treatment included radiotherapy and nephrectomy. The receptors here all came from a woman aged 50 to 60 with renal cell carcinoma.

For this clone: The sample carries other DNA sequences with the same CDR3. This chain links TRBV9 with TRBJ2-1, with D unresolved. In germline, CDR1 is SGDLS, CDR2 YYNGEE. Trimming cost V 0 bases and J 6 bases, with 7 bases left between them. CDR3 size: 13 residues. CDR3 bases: TGTGCCAGCAGCGTAGCCGGGCGCAATGAGCAGTTCTTC. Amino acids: CASSVAGRNEQFF.

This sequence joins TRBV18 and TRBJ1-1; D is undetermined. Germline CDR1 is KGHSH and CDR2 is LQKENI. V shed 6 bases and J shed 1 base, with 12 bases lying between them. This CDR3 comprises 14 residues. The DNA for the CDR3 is TGTGCCAGCTCGTTTGGGGTGTCGAACACTGAAGCTTTCTTT. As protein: CASSFGVSNTEAFF.

The CDR3 sequence is CASSFSGNYEQYF. The CDR3 DNA reads as TGCGCCAGCAGCTTTAGCGGGAACTACGAGCAGTACTTC. This chain uses TRBV5-1 with TRBJ2-7; 8 positions match TRBD2. The J segment lost 3 bases and the V segment lost 2 bases, leaving 1 base of the junction unmatched. Per the germline V gene, CDR1 is SGHRS and CDR2 is YFSETQ. The CDR3 sequence is 13 residues long.

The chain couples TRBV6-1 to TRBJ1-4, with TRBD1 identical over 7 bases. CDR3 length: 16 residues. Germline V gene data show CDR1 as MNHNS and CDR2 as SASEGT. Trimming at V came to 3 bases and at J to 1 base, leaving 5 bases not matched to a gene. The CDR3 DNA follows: TGTGCCAGCAGTGATGGGACAGCCAGAACTAATGAAAAACTGTTTTTT. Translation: CASSDGTARTNEKLFF.

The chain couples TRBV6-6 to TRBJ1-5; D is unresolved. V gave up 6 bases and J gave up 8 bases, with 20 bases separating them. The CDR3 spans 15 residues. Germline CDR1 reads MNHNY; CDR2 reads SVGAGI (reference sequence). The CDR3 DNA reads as TGTGCCAGCAGCCCGGGAGAGGCCGTCTCCAAGCCCCAGCATTTT. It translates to CASSPGEAVSKPQHF.

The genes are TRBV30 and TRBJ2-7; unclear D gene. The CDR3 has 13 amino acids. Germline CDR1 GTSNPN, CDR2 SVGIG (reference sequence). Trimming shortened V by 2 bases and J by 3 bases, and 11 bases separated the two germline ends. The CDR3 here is CAWSIGSSYEQYF. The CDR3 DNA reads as TGTGCCTGGAGTATCGGTTCGAGCTACGAGCAGTACTTC.

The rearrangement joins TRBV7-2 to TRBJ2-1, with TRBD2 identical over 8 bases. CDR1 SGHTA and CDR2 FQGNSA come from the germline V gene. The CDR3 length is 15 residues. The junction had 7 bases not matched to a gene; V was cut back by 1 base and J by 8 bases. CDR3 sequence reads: CASSLDGTRGYEQFF. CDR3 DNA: TGTGCCAGCAGCTTAGATGGGACTAGAGGCTATGAGCAGTTCTTC. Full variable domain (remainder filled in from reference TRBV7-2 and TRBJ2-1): GAGVSQSPSNKVTEKGKDVELRCDPISGHTALYWYRQSLGQGLEFLIYFQGNSAPDKSGLPSDRFSAERTGGSVSTLTIQRTQQEDSAVYLCASSLDGTRGYEQFFGPGTRLTVL.

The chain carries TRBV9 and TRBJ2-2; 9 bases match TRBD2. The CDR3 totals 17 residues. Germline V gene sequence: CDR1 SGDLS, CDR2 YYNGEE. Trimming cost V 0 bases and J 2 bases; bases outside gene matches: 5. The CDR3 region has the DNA TGTGCCAGCAGCGTAGGAGGTAGCGGGGGAAACACCGGGGAGCTGTTTTTT. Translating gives CASSVGGSGGNTGELFF.

The CDR3 loop reads CASSDPSGNTIYF. In DNA, the CDR3 is TGTGCCAGCAGTGACCCATCCGGAAACACCATATATTTT. The chain employs TRBV28 and TRBJ1-3, with no clear D. CDR1 and CDR2 from the germline V gene are MDHEN and SYDVKM. Trimming removed 5 bases at V and 4 bases at J, with 9 bases between. This CDR3 is 13 amino acids long.

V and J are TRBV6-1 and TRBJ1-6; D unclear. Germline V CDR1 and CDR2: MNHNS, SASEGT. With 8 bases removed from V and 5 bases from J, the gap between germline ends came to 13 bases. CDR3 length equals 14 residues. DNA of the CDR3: TGTGCCAGCTTCCTTGGACTGAATAATTCACCCCTCCACTTT. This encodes CASFLGLNNSPLHF.

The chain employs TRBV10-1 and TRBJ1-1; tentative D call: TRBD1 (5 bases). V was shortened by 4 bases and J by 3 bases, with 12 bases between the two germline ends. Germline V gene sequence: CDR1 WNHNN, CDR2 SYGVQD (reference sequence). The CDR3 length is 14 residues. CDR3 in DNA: TGCGCCAGCAGTGTTGGAGGGGTGGACACTGAAGCTTTCTTT. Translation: CASSVGGVDTEAFF.

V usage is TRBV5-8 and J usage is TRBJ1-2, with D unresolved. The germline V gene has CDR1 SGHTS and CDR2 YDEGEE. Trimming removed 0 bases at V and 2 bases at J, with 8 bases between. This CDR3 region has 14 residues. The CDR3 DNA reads TGTGCCAGCAGCTTGGGCAGGAGGAACTATGGCTACACCTTC. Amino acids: CASSLGRRNYGYTF.

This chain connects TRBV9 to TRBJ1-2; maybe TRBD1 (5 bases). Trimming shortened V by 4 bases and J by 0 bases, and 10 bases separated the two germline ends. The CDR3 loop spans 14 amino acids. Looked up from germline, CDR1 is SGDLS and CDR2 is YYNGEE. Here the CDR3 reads CASSPREANYGYTF. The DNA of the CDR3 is TGTGCCAGCAGCCCCAGGGAAGCTAACTATGGCTACACCTTC.